These 30 T cell receptor beta chains were all obtained from the same sample, sequenced in a study of early T cells in non-severe SARS-CoV-2 infection. Each CDR3 protein is one row after TCRdb ran MiXCR on the 5' RACE reads. The sample includes about 69,000 distinct CDR3 sequences, about 10% of them seen just once. The sequencing input was whole blood. The receptors come from an adult who was a healthcare worker with PCR-confirmed SARS-CoV-2 infection or an uninfected control (not recorded which).

This clonotype was detected a few times. J is TRBJ2-3 and V is TRBV7-3; a possible D gene is TRBD2 (6 bases). V lost 5 bases, J lost 0 bases, and 9 bases lay in between. The CDR3 runs 14 residues. From germline, CDR1 is SGHTA and CDR2 FQGTGA. The CDR3 loop is CASSPAGSTDTQYF. The CDR3 DNA reads as TGTGCCAGCAGCCCCGCGGGGAGCACAGATACGCAGTATTTT.

Only a few counts were recorded for this clonotype. The chain links TRBV29-1 to TRBJ1-6; D call uncertain. This CDR3 comprises 13 residues. The germline gives CDR1 SQVTM, CDR2 ANQGSEA. The V and J ends lost 4 bases and 5 bases respectively, with 9 bases between them. The CDR3 DNA reads TGCAGCGTTGGTTATGCCAATAATTCACCCCTCCACTTT. The encoded protein is CSVGYANNSPLHF.

This clonotype was counted at least ten times. The rearrangement uses TRBV2 and TRBJ1-6, with TRBD1 as a possible D gene (6 bases). CDR1 is SNHLY, CDR2 FYNNEI, per germline. V was pared by 3 bases and J by 10 bases, with 10 bases between. This CDR3 comprises 13 residues. DNA of the CDR3: TGTGCCAGCAGTGACAGGGGTTTATCACCCCTCCACTTT. This translates into CASSDRGLSPLHF.

J is TRBJ2-7 and V is TRBV7-2; TRBD1 aligns across 9 bases. V shed 4 bases and J 2 bases; nucleotides not matched to a gene: 6. The CDR3 length is 15 residues. Germline CDR1 and CDR2: SGHTA and FQGNSA. The CDR3 reads CASSWTGVSTYEQYF. CDR3 nucleotides: TGTGCCAGCAGCTGGACAGGGGTGTCGACCTACGAGCAGTACTTC.

This clonotype was observed a few times. J is TRBJ1-3 and V is TRBV6-6; no clear D. V was clipped by 0 bases and J by 1 base, with 7 bases between them. CDR1 is MNHNY and CDR2 is SVGAGI in the germline V gene (reference sequence). The CDR3 length is 15 residues. The CDR3 DNA reads as TGTGCCAGCAGTTACTCAGGAGTTTCTGGAAACACCATATATTTT. Protein sequence: CASSYSGVSGNTIYF.

The gene calls are TRBV2 and TRBJ2-5; 7 bases map to TRBD2. Germline V gene lookup returns CDR1 SNHLY and CDR2 FYNNEI. V shed 7 bases, J shed 9 bases, and the junction held 17 bases outside the gene matches. The CDR3 contains 15 residues. CDR3 loop: CASKAETAGAEAQYF. The CDR3 region has the DNA TGTGCCAGCAAGGCCGAAACGGCGGGAGCCGAGGCCCAGTACTTC.

Turning to this clonotype: A read error may explain this, as a much larger clone is one base away. This sequence joins TRBV28 and TRBJ1-1; TRBD1 might be the D (6 bases). Germline CDR1 MDHEN, CDR2 SYDVKM. This CDR3 is built from 13 residues. CDR3 region: CASPPPGGTEALF. The CDR3 nucleotides are TGTGCCAGCCCCCCACCGGGGGGCACTGAAGCTCTCTTT.

The CDR3 reads CATESGTGVLEQYF. CDR3 DNA: TGTGCCACTGAAAGCGGGACAGGGGTCCTGGAGCAGTACTTC. The gene calls are TRBV24-1 and TRBJ2-7, with 10 positions matching TRBD1. V gave up 10 bases and J gave up 7 bases; unmatched junction bases: 12. Germline CDR1 and CDR2: KGHDR and SFDVKD. This CDR3 has 14 residues.

This clonotype was seen more than once but under ten times. For the CDR3, the DNA is TGTGCCAGCGGGACTAGCGAATTCTACGAGCAGTACTTC. It encodes CASGTSEFYEQYF. The chain combines TRBV2 with TRBJ2-7; 10 bases are a match to TRBD2. The CDR3 totals 13 residues. Germline lookup yields CDR1 SNHLY and CDR2 FYNNEI. V lost 8 bases, J lost 3 bases, and 4 bases stayed unmatched. The full variable domain, rest sourced from reference TRBV2 and TRBJ2-7, is EPEVTQTPSHQVTQMGQEVILRCVPISNHLYFYWYRQILGQKVEFLVSFYNNEISEKSEIFDDQFSVERPDGSNFTLKIRSTKLEDSAMYFCASGTSEFYEQYFGPGTRLTVT.

This clonotype was found a few times. CDR3 amino acids: CASNRGALSGELFF. CDR3 coding DNA: TGTGCCAGTAACCGGGGGGCCTTGTCCGGGGAGCTGTTTTTT. The chain has TRBV19 and TRBJ2-2; D may be TRBD2 (7 bases). Germline V gene lookup returns CDR1 LNHDA and CDR2 SQIVND (reference sequence). The CDR3 sequence is 14 residues long. Trimming removed 7 bases at V and 6 bases at J, with 15 bases between.

Many counts were recorded for this clonotype. This chain connects TRBV7-9 to TRBJ1-1; 7 bases match TRBD1. The CDR3 has 19 residues. CDR1 and CDR2 from the germline V gene are SEHNR and FQNEAQ (reference sequence). Trimming removed 3 bases from V and 0 bases from J; junction bases left unmatched: 16. The CDR3 is CASSFVRDRRCLMNTEAFF. The CDR3 bases are TGTGCCAGCAGCTTCGTCCGGGACAGAAGGTGTTTAATGAACACTGAAGCTTTCTTT.

This clonotype was found many times. The chain recombines TRBV19 with TRBJ1-5; 11 nucleotides agree with TRBD1. With 5 bases clipped from V and 6 bases from J, the junction kept 12 bases outside the gene matches. There are 17 residues in the CDR3. Per germline, CDR1 LNHDA and CDR2 SQIVND (reference sequence). CDR3 coding DNA: TGTGCCAGTAGTCTGGACCCGAGGACAGGGGGCACTCAGCCCCAGCATTTT. It yields the protein CASSLDPRTGGTQPQHF.

Many counts were recorded for this clonotype. V gene TRBV7-9 combines with J gene TRBJ2-7; the match to TRBD1 covers 8 bases. The CDR3 has 13 amino acids. The V gene's germline CDR1 is SEHNR and CDR2 FQNEAQ (reference sequence). With V trimmed by 5 bases and J by 5 bases, 5 bases remained unmatched. The CDR3 reads CASSATGAHEQYF. CDR3 DNA: TGTGCCAGCAGCGCGACAGGGGCCCACGAGCAGTACTTC. Using reference TRBV7-9 and TRBJ2-7 for the parts outside the CDR3, the full variable domain is DTGVSQNPRHKITKRGQNVTFRCDPISEHNRLYWYRQTLGQGPEFLTYFQNEAQLEKSRLLSDRFSAERPKGSFSTLEIQRTEQGDSAMYLCASSATGAHEQYFGPGTRLTVT.

This clonotype was detected ten times or more. The rearrangement joins TRBV6-6 to TRBJ2-7; D unclear. V shed 0 bases and J shed 7 bases, with 22 bases lying between them. The CDR3 consists of 17 residues. CDR1 is MNHNY, CDR2 SVGAGI, per germline (reference sequence). CDR3 sequence reads: CASSYSTPSPGVGEQYF. The DNA for the CDR3 is TGTGCCAGCAGTTACTCCACTCCCAGCCCAGGTGTGGGGGAGCAGTACTTC.

The chain recombines TRBV7-2 with TRBJ1-4; no clear D. CDR1 and CDR2 (germline): SGHTA, FQGNSA. The CDR3 spans 16 residues. The V and J ends lost 1 base and 7 bases respectively, with 16 bases between them. The CDR3 DNA reads as TGTGCCAGCAGCTTAGTCTTTTCCCGAACCGGTGAAAAACTGTTTTTT. Amino acid sequence: CASSLVFSRTGEKLFF.

The rearrangement uses TRBV6-2 or TRBV6-3 and TRBJ2-1; TRBD2 matches at 7 bases. The V segment lost 0 bases and the J segment 10 bases; nucleotides outside the gene matches: 15. Per the germline V gene, CDR1 is MNHEY and CDR2 is SVGEGT. CDR3 length equals 17 residues. The CDR3: CASSYSYGGGPGSEQFF. CDR3 sequence (DNA): TGTGCCAGCAGTTACTCGTACGGCGGGGGTCCGGGTTCGGAGCAGTTCTTC.

This clonotype was observed a handful of times. CDR3 nucleotide sequence: TGCAGCGTCGGGGAACCGGGACAGCTAGCCAAAAACATTCAGTACTTC. It translates to CSVGEPGQLAKNIQYF. The chain recombines TRBV29-1 with TRBJ2-4; 7 bases agree with TRBD1. The CDR3 length is 16 residues. Germline V gives CDR1 SQVTM, CDR2 ANQGSEA. The V segment lost 6 bases and the J segment 0 bases; nucleotides outside the gene matches: 11.

V is TRBV5-1 and J is TRBJ2-3; unclear D gene. CDR3 length equals 15 residues. V lost 0 bases and J lost 6, with 14 bases in between. The germline CDR1 and CDR2 sequences are SGHRS and YFSETQ. The CDR3 here is CASSLVGNNLDTQYF. The CDR3 DNA follows: TGCGCCAGCAGCTTGGTAGGAAATAACCTGGATACGCAGTATTTT.

In its sample, this clonotype was seen many times. This chain connects TRBV5-8 to TRBJ2-3; TRBD2 matches 9 bases. The germline gives CDR1 SGHTS, CDR2 YDEGEE. The CDR3 consists of 17 residues. The V segment lost 3 bases and the J segment 0 bases; nucleotides outside the gene matches: 8. CDR3 nucleotides: TGTGCCAGCAGCTACCCCCCCGGGACTAGCAGCACAGATACGCAGTATTTT. Its protein product is CASSYPPGTSSTDTQYF.

J is TRBJ1-2 and V is TRBV9, with a weak D call TRBD1 (5 bases). The length of the CDR3 is 17 residues. Germline V CDR1 and CDR2: SGDLS, YYNGEE. The germline V and J ends were trimmed by 0 bases and 4 bases, with 19 bases remaining between them. CDR3 loop: CASSVESEDYQGYGYTF. In nucleotides, the CDR3 is TGTGCCAGCAGCGTAGAGTCAGAGGATTACCAGGGCTATGGCTACACCTTC.

The V call is TRBV18, the J call TRBJ2-7; 9 bases match TRBD1. Germline loops: CDR1 KGHSH, CDR2 LQKENI. Trimming removed 5 bases from V and 5 bases from J; junction bases left unmatched: 7. This CDR3 has 14 residues. The DNA for the CDR3 is TGTGCCAGCTCAAGAACAGGGGGCGGCCACGAGCAGTACTTC. It is translated as CASSRTGGGHEQYF.

In its sample, this clonotype was seen many times. This rearrangement joins TRBV18 to TRBJ1-6, with D perhaps matching TRBD1 (6 bases). The CDR3 spans 14 residues. CDR1 and CDR2 from the germline V gene are KGHSH and LQKENI. Trimming removed 2 bases from V and 9 bases from J, with 11 bases in between. The CDR3 loop is CASSPEQGASPLHF. Written as DNA, the CDR3 is TGTGCCAGCTCACCAGAACAGGGTGCTTCACCCCTCCACTTT. Filled out from reference TRBV18 and TRBJ1-6, the complete variable domain reads NAGVMQNPRHLVRRRGQEARLRCSPMKGHSHVYWYRQLPEEGLKFMVYLQKENIIDESGMPKERFSAEFPKEGPSILRIQQVVRGDSAAYFCASSPEQGASPLHFGNGTRLTVT.

The chain combines TRBV3-1 with TRBJ2-1; possibly TRBD1 for D (6 bases). The germline V gene encodes CDR1 LGHDT and CDR2 YNNKEL (reference sequence). This CDR3 contains 17 residues. The V and J ends lost 3 bases and 6 bases respectively, with 21 bases between them. The CDR3 sequence is CASSQLAGAVMGNEQFF. CDR3 coding DNA: TGTGCCAGCAGCCAGCTCGCAGGGGCGGTAATGGGCAATGAGCAGTTCTTC.

This clonotype came up a few times. The V and J genes are TRBV20-1 and TRBJ2-1, with unresolved D. V lost 6 bases and J lost 8, with 8 bases in between. Per the germline V gene, CDR1 is DFQATT and CDR2 is SNEGSKA (reference sequence). This CDR3 is built from 10 residues. In DNA form, the CDR3 reads TGCAGTGCCCCGGCCGATGAGCAGTTCTTC. Encoded protein: CSAPADEQFF.

This clonotype was picked up many times. The V call is TRBV10-3, the J call TRBJ2-7, with a weak D call TRBD2 (5 bases). CDR3 length: 15 amino acids. V lost 6 bases to trimming and J lost 1 base, with 16 bases between them. Germline-derived CDR1 and CDR2 are ENHRY and SYGVKD. CDR3 residues: CAIRGDLTRSYEQYF. CDR3 in DNA: TGTGCCATCAGGGGAGACCTGACGAGGTCCTACGAGCAGTACTTC.

Many counts were recorded for this clonotype. The chain couples TRBV5-5 to TRBJ2-3; 12 bases agree with TRBD2. CDR3 length: 15 amino acids. Losses at the gene ends were 5 bases for V and 1 base for J; bases not matched to a gene: 2. Germline CDR1 is SGHKS and CDR2 is YYEKEE (reference sequence). This chain's CDR3 is CASSRLAGGTDTQYF. The CDR3 bases are TGTGCCAGCAGTAGACTAGCGGGGGGCACAGATACGCAGTATTTT.

This clonotype was detected many times. The V gene is TRBV29-1, the J gene TRBJ2-1; D is possibly TRBD1 (6 bases). The CDR3 sequence is 15 residues long. Germline CDR1 reads SQVTM; CDR2 reads ANQGSEA. V was pared by 6 bases and J by 7 bases, with 22 bases between. Here the CDR3 reads CSVYFLERGMNEQFF. Here the CDR3 DNA reads TGCAGCGTCTACTTCTTGGAGAGGGGGATGAATGAGCAGTTCTTC.

This clonotype showed up many times. CDR3 coding DNA: TGTGCCAGCAGCTTATGGACAGGGGCCTATGGCTACACCTTC. Translating gives CASSLWTGAYGYTF. The chain employs TRBV11-2 and TRBJ1-2; 9 bases match TRBD1. The V and J ends lost 2 bases and 4 bases, in that order; junction bases with no gene match: 2. In germline, CDR1 is SGHAT, CDR2 FQNNGV. The CDR3 consists of 14 residues.

This chain links TRBV4-1 with TRBJ2-2; D is unresolved. The CDR3 spans 14 residues. Germline V lookup: CDR1 MGHRA, CDR2 YSYEKL. Trimming took off 3 bases at V and 4 bases at J, with 9 bases between the two ends. Here the CDR3 reads CASSHSTLTGELFF. In nucleotides, the CDR3 is TGCGCCAGCAGCCACTCGACCCTCACCGGGGAGCTGTTTTTT.

V is TRBV9 and J is TRBJ2-3; tentatively, D is TRBD2 (5 bases). Trimming pared 3 bases from V and 3 bases from J, leaving 14 bases between. CDR1 is SGDLS, CDR2 YYNGEE, per germline. The CDR3 length is 15 residues. The CDR3 spells CASSAGLTRTDTQYF. In nucleotides, the CDR3 is TGTGCCAGCAGCGCCGGACTCACCCGTACAGATACGCAGTATTTT.